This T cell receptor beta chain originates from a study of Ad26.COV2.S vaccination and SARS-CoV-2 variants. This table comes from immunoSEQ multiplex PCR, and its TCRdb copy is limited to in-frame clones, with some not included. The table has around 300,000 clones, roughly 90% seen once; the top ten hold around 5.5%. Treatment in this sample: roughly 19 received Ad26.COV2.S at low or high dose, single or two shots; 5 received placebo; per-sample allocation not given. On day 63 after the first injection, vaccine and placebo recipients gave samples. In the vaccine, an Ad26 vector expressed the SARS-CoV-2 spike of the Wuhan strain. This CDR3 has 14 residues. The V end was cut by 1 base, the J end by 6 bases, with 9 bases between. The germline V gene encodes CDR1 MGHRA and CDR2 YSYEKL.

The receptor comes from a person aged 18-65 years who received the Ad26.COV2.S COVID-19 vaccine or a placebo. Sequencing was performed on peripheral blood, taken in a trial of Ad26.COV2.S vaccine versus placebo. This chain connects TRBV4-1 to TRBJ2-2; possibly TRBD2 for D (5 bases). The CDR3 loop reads CASSQGPGAGELFF. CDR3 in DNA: TGCGCCAGCAGCCAAGGGCCCGGGGCCGGGGAGCTGTTTTTT.